What follows describes a single T cell receptor beta chain. The sample is drawn from a study of blood T cell repertoires in COVID-19. About the study: The study drew acute and convalescent COVID-19 samples from the United States, Italy and Spain.

Clones were read by immunoSEQ multiplex PCR, and TCRdb kept only the in-frame ones, dropping some. Among some 320,000 clones listed, around 92% were seen once. Germline assignment: CDR1 LNHNV and CDR2 YYDKDF (reference sequence). The CDR3 sequence is 14 residues long. The V gene lost 0 bases and the J gene lost 4 bases, with 7 bases spanning the gap. Individuals drawn from under 30 US areas were roughly 18 to 95 years old. This chain links TRBV15 with TRBJ1-5; D is unresolved. This receptor was taken from a woman aged 45-65 years who had been exposed to COVID-19. The specimen was PBMCs or T cells enriched from blood (not recorded which). CDR3 sequence: CATSRDAGNQPQHF. In DNA, the CDR3 is TGTGCCACCAGCAGAGATGCCGGGAATCAGCCCCAGCATTTT.